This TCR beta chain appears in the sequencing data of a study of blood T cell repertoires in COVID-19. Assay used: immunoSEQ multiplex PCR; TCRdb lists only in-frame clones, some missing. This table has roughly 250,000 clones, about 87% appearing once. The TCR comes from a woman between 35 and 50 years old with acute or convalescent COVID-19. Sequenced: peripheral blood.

Here the CDR3 DNA reads TGTGCCACCAGTGACCTCAGGACAGGGGGTAATAATGAGCAGTTCTTC. Amino acids: CATSDLRTGGNNEQFF. The chain carries TRBV24-1 and TRBJ2-1; 10 positions match TRBD1. The CDR3 has 16 amino acids. Per germline, CDR1 KGHDR and CDR2 SFDVKD. Trimming cost V 4 bases and J 7 bases; bases outside gene matches: 9.